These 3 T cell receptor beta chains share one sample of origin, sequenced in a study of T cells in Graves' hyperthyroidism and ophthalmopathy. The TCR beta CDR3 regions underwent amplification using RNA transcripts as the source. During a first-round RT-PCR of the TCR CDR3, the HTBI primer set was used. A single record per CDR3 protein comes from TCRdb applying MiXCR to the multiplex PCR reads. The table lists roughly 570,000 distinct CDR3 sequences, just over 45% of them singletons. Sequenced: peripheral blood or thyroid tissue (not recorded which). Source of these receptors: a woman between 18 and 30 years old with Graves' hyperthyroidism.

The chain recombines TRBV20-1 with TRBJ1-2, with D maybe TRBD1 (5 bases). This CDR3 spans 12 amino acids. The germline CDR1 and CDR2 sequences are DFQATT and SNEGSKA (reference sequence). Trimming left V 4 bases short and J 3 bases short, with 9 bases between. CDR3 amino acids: CSANRDDYGYTF. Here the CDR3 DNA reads TGCAGTGCTAACCGGGACGACTATGGCTACACCTTC.

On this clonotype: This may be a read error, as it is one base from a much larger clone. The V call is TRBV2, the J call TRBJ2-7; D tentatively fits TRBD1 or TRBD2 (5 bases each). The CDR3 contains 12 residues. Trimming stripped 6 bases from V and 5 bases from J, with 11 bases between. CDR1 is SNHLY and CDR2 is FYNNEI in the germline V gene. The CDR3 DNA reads TGTGCCAGCAGCTGGGGGTGGCACGAGCAGTACTTC. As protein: CASSWGWHEQYF.

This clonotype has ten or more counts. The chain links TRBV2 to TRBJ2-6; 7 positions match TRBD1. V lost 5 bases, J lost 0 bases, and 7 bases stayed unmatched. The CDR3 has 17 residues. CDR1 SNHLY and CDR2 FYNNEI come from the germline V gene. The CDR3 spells CASSRDSSLSGANVLTF. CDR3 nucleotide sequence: TGTGCCAGCAGTCGGGACAGTTCCCTCTCTGGGGCCAACGTCCTGACTTTC.